The clone carrying this T cell receptor (beta chain) was detected only a few times. Its cognate antigen is unknown. The source of the sample is a study of graft-versus-host responses after intestinal transplantation. The wider study: Multivisceral, liver-intestinal, or isolated intestinal transplants were given to recipients. Following induction with anti-thymocyte globulin, all recipients were given tacrolimus and steroids for approximately 3 years.

General study findings and limits: Early post-transplant HvG declines were associated with peak circulating GvH clone levels. GvH clones were found in recipient marrow; some appeared first in ileum or blood.

CDR3 size: 15 residues. With V trimmed by 6 bases and J by 9 bases, 10 bases remained unmatched. Germline CDR1 is MNHEY and CDR2 is SVGAGI. TCRdb keeps only in-frame clones here, not all; method: immunoSEQ multiplex PCR. Here the sample spans approximately 49,000 clones, roughly 90% being singletons. The V gene is TRBV6-5, the J gene TRBJ2-2; TRBD1 matches 10 bases. This receptor was identified in a human donor who was the organ donor for an intestinal transplant. This sample comprised unstimulated CD4+ T cells sorted from spleen or lymph node cells, obtained before transplant. The CDR3 sequence is CASSRLGTGDWELFF. The CDR3, as DNA: TGTGCCAGCAGCCGACTTGGGACAGGGGATTGGGAGCTGTTTTTT.